This T cell receptor beta chain was obtained from a study of shared clonotypes between healthy human individuals. Study observations and caveats: Few donors restricted represented genetic and exposure-history diversity.

Each sorted subset replicate got 200 ng genomic DNA, roughly 30,000 genomes. Produced via immunoSEQ multiplex PCR; TCRdb's table is partial and in-frame only. The sample has about 1,800,000 clones, less than 95% seen once. Note on this clone: The antigen remains unidentified.

The V end lost 4 bases, the J end lost 2 bases, and 13 bases lay between the germline ends. Germline loops: CDR1 SGHTS, CDR2 YDEGEE. This CDR3 is 14 amino acids long. Terminally differentiated effector memory CD45RA+ cells were excluded from the naive CD8 cells, which were CD45RO-negative and positively selected for CCR7. The receptor comes from a man between 18 and 29 years old in good health. The V gene is TRBV5-8, the J gene TRBJ2-7, with D perhaps matching TRBD1 or TRBD2 (5 bases each). The sample consisted of naive CD8+ T cells sorted from blood. The CDR3 DNA reads TGTGCCAGCAGCCTTATTCAGGGACCCTACGAGCAGTACTTC. The encoded protein is CASSLIQGPYEQYF.